This T cell receptor (beta chain) was found in a study of shared clonotypes between healthy human individuals (dated by TCRdb to 2020 to 2021). Study-wide context: A couple of women and three men aged 18 to 49 years were included in the cohort. For each donor, CD4 naive and CD4 memory were each given three plates, CD8 naive was given two plates, and CD8 memory was given one plate. The study deeply sequenced blood TCR repertoires of about 5 healthy adults to estimate repertoire size and the extent of clonotype sharing between individuals. To increase sequencing depth and limit assay-specific biases, different laboratories used diverse techniques to prepare libraries and sequence TCR repertoires. Per donor, leukapheresis produced somewhere between about 0.94 and 9 billion PBMCs. Results and caveats for the whole study, not just this receptor: Pairwise subsampling led to the expectation that sequencing depth would affect the degree of clonotype sharing among donors. Roughly 5% of naive CD4, roughly 3.5% of naive CD8, roughly 2.5% of memory CD4, and more than 0.35% of memory CD8 clonotypes were shared across four donors. Even with the large sequencing depth, rarefaction of the sorted-subset datasets indicated that sequencing was incomplete. Compared with non-shared clonotypes, clonotypes shared by all four sorted-subset donors had higher generation probabilities. Naive subsets generally had larger estimated clonotype richness than memory subsets. Sampling was restricted to blood, and TCR repertoires in tissue are likely to differ from TCR repertoires in blood. The small number of donors limited the genetic and exposure-history diversity represented.

V is clipped by 3 bases and J by 8 bases, and the sequence between their germline boundaries is 15 bases long. The CDR3 runs 13 residues from the cysteine to the phenylalanine. Solely the CDR3 DNA is kept, with 39 bases framed from the first base. Reading the germline V gene gives CDR1 SGHDT and CDR2 YYEEEE. About this clone: Its antigen is currently not known. Per-base quality was not reported, and no clone a single base away is much larger than it.

CD8 naive samples were CD45RO-negative cells positively selected for CCR7, giving a CD45RA+CCR7+ population that excluded TemRA cells. The donors were healthy, HIV-negative adults who had no recently reported acute infections or vaccinations. Only Caucasian adults living in Nashville, Tennessee, USA were represented among the donors. Blood was obtained by leukapheresis, after which PBMCs were separated by Ficoll-Histopaque density gradient centrifugation and cryopreserved in liquid nitrogen vapor phase. Analytical flow cytometry was used to check the purity and quantity of each magnetically sorted T cell population. From each sorted fraction, genomic DNA was isolated and quantified by UV absorbance on a Nanodrop 2000c. TCR CDR3 regions were amplified from genomic DNA by multiplex PCR using the deep immunoSEQ assay. Extracted genomic DNA from each cell subset was distributed evenly across all wells of several immunoSEQ 96-well plates, and each plate was treated as a replicate. Each replicate PCR for sorted subsets received approximately 200 ng genomic DNA, equal to about 30,000 T cell genomes. The purified libraries were quantified using a Qubit 3.0 fluorometer, sized with a Bioanalyzer 2100, and then quantified again using the KAPA Library Quantification kit. A separate single-read 150-cycle Illumina NextSeq 550 flow cell was used to sequence each immunoSEQ 96-well plate. From the authors' description of their analysis: Because the immunoSEQ output held only junctional sequences and lacked quality scores, the filtering could not match the filtering applied to full-length reads. To assign V/J genes and CDR3, sequences were annotated using PyIR, a Python wrapper for IgBLAST v1.9, with IMGT germline references. Reads were removed for weak V/J assignments (E-value above 1e-6), missing CDR3, stop codons, out-of-frame junctions, or ambiguous translated residues. V3J clonotypes were defined as sequences sharing an identical inferred V gene, J gene, and CDR3 amino acid sequence. The percentage overlap between two repertoires was calculated by dividing the number of shared unique clonotypes by the size of the smaller repertoire. Three approaches were used to assess repertoire richness: RTK rarefaction, the Chao1 estimator, and Recon v2.1 estimates of unobserved clonotypes. OLGA was used to compute generation probabilities for all TCRbeta clonotypes that the gDNA method yielded from several donors. The table was pulled from immuneACCESS by TCRdb, which kept in-frame rearrangements only. Such tables lose some clones; where checked, under half of the loss comes from unresolved V genes, and the rest has no known cause. V and J calls and clone size come straight from that table; D and trimming were deduced from the DNA. Across this sample there are roughly 2,000,000 clones, with roughly 93% seen only once. More than 1.5% of the sample is held by the ten biggest clonotypes.

Sequencing input: naive CD8+ T cells from PBMCs. The cell subset or site label corresponds to: CD45RA+CCR7+. This clonotype was sampled from a man aged 18 to 30 in good health. Some clones in this sample may be carry-over from other donors' samples. This receptor chain uses TRBV5-6 and TRBJ2-7; a tentative D call is TRBD1 (6 bases match). The CDR3 reads CASSSGVDSQQYF. The sequenced DNA: TGTGCCAGCAGCTCTGGGGTGGACAGTCAGCAGTACTTC.